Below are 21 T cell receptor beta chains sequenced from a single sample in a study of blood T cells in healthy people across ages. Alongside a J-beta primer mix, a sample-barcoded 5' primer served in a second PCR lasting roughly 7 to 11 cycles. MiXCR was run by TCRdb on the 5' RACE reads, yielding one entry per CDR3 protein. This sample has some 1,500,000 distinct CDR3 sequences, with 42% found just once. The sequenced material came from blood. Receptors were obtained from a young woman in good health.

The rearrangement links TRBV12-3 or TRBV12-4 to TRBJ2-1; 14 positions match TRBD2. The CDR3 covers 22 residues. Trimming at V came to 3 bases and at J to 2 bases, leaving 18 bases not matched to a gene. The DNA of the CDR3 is TGTGCCAGCAGTTTTAAACCGGGACTAGCGGGAGTCCGGAGTAGGGCCTACAATGAGCAGTTCTTC. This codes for CASSFKPGLAGVRSRAYNEQFF.

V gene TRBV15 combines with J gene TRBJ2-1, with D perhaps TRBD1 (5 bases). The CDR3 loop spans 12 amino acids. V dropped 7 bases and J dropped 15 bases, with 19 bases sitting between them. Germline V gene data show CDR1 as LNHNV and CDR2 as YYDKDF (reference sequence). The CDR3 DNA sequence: TGTGCCACCATAGTTAGGGGAATCGGTCTGTTCTTC. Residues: CATIVRGIGLFF.

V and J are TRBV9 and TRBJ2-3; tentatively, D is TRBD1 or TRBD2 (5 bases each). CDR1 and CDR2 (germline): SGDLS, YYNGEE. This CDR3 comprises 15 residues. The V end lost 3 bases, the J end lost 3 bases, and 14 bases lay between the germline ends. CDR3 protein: CASSASGTPTDTQYF. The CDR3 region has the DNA TGTGCCAGCAGCGCCTCCGGGACCCCAACAGATACGCAGTATTTT.

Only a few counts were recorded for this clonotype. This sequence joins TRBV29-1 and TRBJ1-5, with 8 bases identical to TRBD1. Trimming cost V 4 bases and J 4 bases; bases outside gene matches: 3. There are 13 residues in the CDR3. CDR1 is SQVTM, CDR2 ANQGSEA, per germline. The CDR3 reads CSVGTGINQPQHF. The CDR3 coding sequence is TGCAGCGTTGGGACAGGGATTAATCAGCCCCAGCATTTT. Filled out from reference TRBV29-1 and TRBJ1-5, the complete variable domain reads SAVISQKPSRDICQRGTSLTIQCQVDSQVTMMFWYRQQPGQSLTLIATANQGSEATYESGFVIDKFPISRPNLTFSTLTVSNMSPEDSSIYLCSVGTGINQPQHFGDGTRLSIL.

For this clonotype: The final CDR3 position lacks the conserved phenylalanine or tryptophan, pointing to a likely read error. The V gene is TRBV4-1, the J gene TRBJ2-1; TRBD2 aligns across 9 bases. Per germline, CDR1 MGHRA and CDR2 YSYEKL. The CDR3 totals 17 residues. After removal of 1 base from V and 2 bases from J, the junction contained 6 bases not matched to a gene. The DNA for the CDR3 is TGCGCCAGCAGCCAAGTCGAGGCGGGGGGGCCCTACAATGAGCAGTTCTAC. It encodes CASSQVEAGGPYNEQFY.

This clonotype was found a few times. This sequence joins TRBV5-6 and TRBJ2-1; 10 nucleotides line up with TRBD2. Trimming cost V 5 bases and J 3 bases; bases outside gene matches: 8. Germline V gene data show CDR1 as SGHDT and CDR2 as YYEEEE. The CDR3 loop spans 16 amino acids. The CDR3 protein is CASRSGTSENYNEQFF. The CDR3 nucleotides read TGTGCCAGCAGGTCCGGGACTAGCGAAAACTACAATGAGCAGTTCTTC.

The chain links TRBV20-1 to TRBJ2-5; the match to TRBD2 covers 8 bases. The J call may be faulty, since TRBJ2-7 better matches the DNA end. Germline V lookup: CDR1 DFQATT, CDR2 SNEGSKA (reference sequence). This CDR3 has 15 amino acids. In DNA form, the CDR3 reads TGCAGTGCTAGAGATCCAGCGGGGGCCTTCTACGAGCAGTACTTC. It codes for CSARDPAGAFYEQYF.

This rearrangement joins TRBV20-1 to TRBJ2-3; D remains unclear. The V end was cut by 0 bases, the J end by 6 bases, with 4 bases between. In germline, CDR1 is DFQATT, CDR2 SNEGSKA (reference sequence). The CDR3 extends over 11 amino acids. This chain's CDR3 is CSARDRDTQYF. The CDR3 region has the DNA TGCAGTGCTAGAGATCGGGATACGCAGTATTTT.

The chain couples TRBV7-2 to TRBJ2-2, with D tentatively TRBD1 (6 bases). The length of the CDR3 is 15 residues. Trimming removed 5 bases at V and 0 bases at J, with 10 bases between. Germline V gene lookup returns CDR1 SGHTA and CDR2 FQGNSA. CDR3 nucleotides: TGTGCCAGCAGCGGGACAAAAACGAACACCGGGGAGCTGTTTTTT. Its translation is CASSGTKTNTGELFF.

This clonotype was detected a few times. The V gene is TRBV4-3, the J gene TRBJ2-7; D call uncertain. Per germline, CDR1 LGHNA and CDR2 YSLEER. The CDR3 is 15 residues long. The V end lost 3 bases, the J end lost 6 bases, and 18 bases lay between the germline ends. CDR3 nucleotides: TGCGCCAGCAGCCAGTCTACCCTTGGAAGCCTCGAGCAGTACTTC. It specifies CASSQSTLGSLEQYF.

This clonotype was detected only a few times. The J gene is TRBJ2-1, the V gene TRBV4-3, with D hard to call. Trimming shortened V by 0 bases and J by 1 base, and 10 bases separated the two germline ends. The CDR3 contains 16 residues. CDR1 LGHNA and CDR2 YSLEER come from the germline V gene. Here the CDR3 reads CASSQDSTASYNEQFF. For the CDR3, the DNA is TGCGCCAGCAGCCAAGATTCTACTGCTTCCTACAATGAGCAGTTCTTC.

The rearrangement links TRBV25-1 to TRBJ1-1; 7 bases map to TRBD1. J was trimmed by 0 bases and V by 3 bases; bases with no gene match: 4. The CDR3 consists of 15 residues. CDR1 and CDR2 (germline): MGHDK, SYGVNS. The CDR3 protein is CASSDWTGMNTEAFF. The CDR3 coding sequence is TGTGCCAGCAGTGATTGGACAGGCATGAACACTGAAGCTTTCTTT.

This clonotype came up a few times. The CDR3 sequence is CASSQPDAPYQPQHF. DNA of the CDR3: TGCGCCAGCAGCCAACCCGATGCCCCATATCAGCCCCAGCATTTT. The chain couples TRBV4-3 to TRBJ1-5; no firm D call. V was cut by 2 bases and J by 5 bases, with 13 bases left in between. CDR1 and CDR2 (germline): LGHNA, YSLEER. The length of the CDR3 is 15 residues.

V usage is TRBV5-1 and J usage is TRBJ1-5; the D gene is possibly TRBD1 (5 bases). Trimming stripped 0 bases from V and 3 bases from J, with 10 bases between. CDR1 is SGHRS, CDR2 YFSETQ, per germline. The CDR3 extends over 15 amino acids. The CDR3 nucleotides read TGCGCCAGCAGCTTGGAAGGCAGGGTCAATCAGCCCCAGCATTTT. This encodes CASSLEGRVNQPQHF.

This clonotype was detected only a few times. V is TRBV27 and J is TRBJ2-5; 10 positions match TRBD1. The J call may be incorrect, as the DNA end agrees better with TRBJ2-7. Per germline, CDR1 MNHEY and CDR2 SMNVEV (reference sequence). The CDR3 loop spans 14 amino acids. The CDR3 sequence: CASSPGQGFPEQYF. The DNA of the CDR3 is TGTGCCAGTAGCCCGGGACAGGGGTTTCCCGAGCAGTACTTC.

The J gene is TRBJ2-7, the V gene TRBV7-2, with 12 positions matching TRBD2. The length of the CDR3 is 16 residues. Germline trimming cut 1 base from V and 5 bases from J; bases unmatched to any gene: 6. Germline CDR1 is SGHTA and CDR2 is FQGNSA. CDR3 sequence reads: CASSLGLAGGFHEQYF. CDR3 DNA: TGTGCCAGCAGCTTAGGTCTAGCGGGAGGGTTCCACGAGCAGTACTTC.

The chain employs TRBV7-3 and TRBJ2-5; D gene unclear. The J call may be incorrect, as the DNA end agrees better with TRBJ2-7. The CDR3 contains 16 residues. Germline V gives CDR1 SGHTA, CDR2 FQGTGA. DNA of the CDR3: TGTGCCAGCAGCTTATACCCCGACTCTAGGACCGACGAGCAGTACTTC. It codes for CASSLYPDSRTDEQYF.

The CDR3 region has the DNA TGCGCCAGCAGCCAACGACAGGGATTGGTAACTGGAAACACCATATATTTT. Protein: CASSQRQGLVTGNTIYF. The chain is built from TRBV4-3 and TRBJ1-3; 7 nucleotides agree with TRBD1. Looked up from germline, CDR1 is LGHNA and CDR2 is YSLEER. CDR3 length: 17 residues. V lost 2 bases to trimming and J lost 2 bases; unmatched junction nucleotides: 9.

The CDR3 here is CSVAGSGSSYEQYF. CDR3 sequence (DNA): TGCAGCGTTGCAGGTAGCGGGAGCTCCTACGAGCAGTACTTC. The chain combines TRBV29-1 with TRBJ2-7; 9 bases map to TRBD2. The CDR3 is 14 residues long. The germline gives CDR1 SQVTM, CDR2 ANQGSEA. J lost 0 bases, V lost 4 bases, and 4 bases had no gene match.

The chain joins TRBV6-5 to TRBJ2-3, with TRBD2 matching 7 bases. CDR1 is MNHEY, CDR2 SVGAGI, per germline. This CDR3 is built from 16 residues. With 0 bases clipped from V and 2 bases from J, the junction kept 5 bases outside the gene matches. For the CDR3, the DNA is TGTGCCAGCAGTTACTCGACTCTAGCGGCCACAGATACGCAGTATTTT. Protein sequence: CASSYSTLAATDTQYF.

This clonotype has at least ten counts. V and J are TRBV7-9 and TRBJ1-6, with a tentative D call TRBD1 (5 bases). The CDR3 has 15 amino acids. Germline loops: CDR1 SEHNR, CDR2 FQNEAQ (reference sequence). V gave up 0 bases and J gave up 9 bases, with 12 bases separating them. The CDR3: CASSLARAKGSPLHF. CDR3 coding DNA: TGTGCCAGCAGCTTAGCCAGGGCCAAGGGTTCACCCCTCCACTTT. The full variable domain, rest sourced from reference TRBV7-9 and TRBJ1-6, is DTGVSQNPRHKITKRGQNVTFRCDPISEHNRLYWYRQTLGQGPEFLTYFQNEAQLEKSRLLSDRFSAERPKGSFSTLEIQRTEQGDSAMYLCASSLARAKGSPLHFGNGTRLTVT.